Presented here are 21 T cell receptor beta chains from one specimen sequenced in a study of T cells in Graves' hyperthyroidism and ophthalmopathy. It was RNA transcripts that yielded the amplified TCR beta CDR3 regions. When the TCR CDR3 underwent first-round RT-PCR, the HTBI primer set was used. MiXCR, applied by TCRdb to the multiplex PCR reads, yields one record per CDR3 protein. Among hundreds of thousands of distinct CDR3 sequences, approximately 23% were seen once, and the ten largest hold under 65%. Sequenced: blood. The receptors originated from a man aged 30-40 years with Graves' ophthalmopathy.

The CDR3, as DNA: TGTGCCAGCAGCTTAGGGACACATTCTAGGAATGGCTACACCTTC. Amino acid sequence: CASSLGTHSRNGYTF. V usage is TRBV11-2 and J usage is TRBJ1-2; a possible D gene is TRBD1 (5 bases). The CDR3 contains 15 residues. V dropped 1 base and J dropped 6 bases, with 15 bases sitting between them. Germline V gene lookup returns CDR1 SGHAT and CDR2 FQNNGV.

This clonotype was picked up a small number of times. The rearrangement links TRBV7-9 to TRBJ2-1; no clear D gene. The CDR3 is made up of 14 amino acids. V was trimmed by 5 bases and J by 7 bases, leaving 15 bases between them. The V gene's germline CDR1 is SEHNR and CDR2 FQNEAQ (reference sequence). The CDR3 here is CASSRDVLQNEQFF. As DNA, the CDR3 is TGTGCCAGCAGCAGAGATGTGCTTCAGAATGAGCAGTTCTTC.

Many counts were recorded for this clonotype. The CDR3 loop reads CASSPGPQRNTEAFF. The CDR3 DNA is TGTGCCAGCAGCCCGGGACCACAAAGGAACACTGAAGCTTTCTTT. This rearrangement joins TRBV28 to TRBJ1-1; TRBD1 might be the D (5 bases). There are 15 residues in the CDR3. V lost 6 bases to trimming and J lost 1 base, with 15 bases between them. CDR1 is MDHEN and CDR2 is SYDVKM in the germline V gene.

The sample holds a few counts of this clonotype. The J gene is TRBJ2-5, the V gene TRBV6-1; 8 bases align to TRBD1. The CDR3 covers 15 residues. Germline CDR1 is MNHNS and CDR2 is SASEGT. J gave up 7 bases and V 0 bases, and 7 bases lay outside the gene matches. In nucleotides, the CDR3 is TGTGCCAGCAGTGAAGCAGGACAGGGATATCGGACCCAGTACTTC. Translation gives CASSEAGQGYRTQYF.

This clonotype has only a few counts. The chain couples TRBV6-1 to TRBJ2-7, with a tentative D call TRBD1 (6 bases). The CDR3 loop spans 13 amino acids. Trimming removed 7 bases at V and 0 bases at J, with 10 bases between. Looked up from germline, CDR1 is MNHNS and CDR2 is SASEGT. In nucleotides, the CDR3 is TGTGCCAGCACCACGGGACACTCCTACGAGCAGTACTTC. As protein: CASTTGHSYEQYF.

This clonotype was observed many times. The chain employs TRBV11-1 and TRBJ1-1, with a possible D match to TRBD1 (5 bases). The CDR3 length is 16 residues. Germline-derived CDR1 and CDR2 are SGHAT and FQDESV (reference sequence). Trimming left V 1 base short and J 0 bases short, with 12 bases between. CDR3 region: CASSLDGGILNTEAFF. The CDR3 coding sequence is TGTGCCAGCAGCTTAGATGGGGGGATATTGAACACTGAAGCTTTCTTT. Combining the CDR3 with reference TRBV11-1 and TRBJ1-1 gives the whole variable domain EAEVAQSPRYKITEKSQAVAFWCDPISGHATLYWYRQILGQGPELLVQFQDESVVDDSQLPKDRFSAERLKGVDSTLKIQPAELGDSAMYLCASSLDGGILNTEAFFGQGTRLTVV.

The V and J genes are TRBV5-8 and TRBJ2-3; unclear D gene. In germline, CDR1 is SGHTS, CDR2 YDEGEE. The CDR3 runs 15 residues. V was clipped by 2 bases and J by 2 bases, with 12 bases between them. In DNA, the CDR3 is TGTGCCAGCAGCTTCCATAGCCTAAACACAGATACGCAGTATTTT. Translation: CASSFHSLNTDTQYF.

The J gene is TRBJ2-1, the V gene TRBV4-2; D gene unclear. Germline lookup yields CDR1 LGHNA and CDR2 YNFKEQ. With 3 bases removed from V and 1 base from J, the gap between germline ends came to 13 bases. The CDR3 sequence is 16 residues long. Written as DNA, the CDR3 is TGTGCCAGCAGCCATGGAGACGGCGAATCCTACAATGAGCAGTTCTTC. This codes for CASSHGDGESYNEQFF.

This clonotype was found many times. V usage is TRBV28 and J usage is TRBJ1-1; D may be TRBD1 (5 bases). Trimming cost V 4 bases and J 4 bases, with 7 bases left between them. The CDR3 is made up of 12 amino acids. Germline CDR1 is MDHEN and CDR2 is SYDVKM. The CDR3 sequence is CASSSGATEAFF. The DNA for the CDR3 is TGTGCCAGCAGTTCCGGGGCCACTGAAGCTTTCTTT.

This clonotype was seen a few times. This chain uses TRBV14 with TRBJ2-5, with D perhaps matching TRBD2 (5 bases). Trimming took off 4 bases at V and 2 bases at J, with 14 bases between the two ends. Germline CDR1 SGHDN, CDR2 FVKESK. The CDR3 spans 15 residues. The CDR3 coding sequence is TGTGCCAGCAGCCGAGGCGCGGGCTGGCAAGAGACCCAGTACTTC. Protein sequence: CASSRGAGWQETQYF.

This clonotype was seen only a few times. J is TRBJ2-7 and V is TRBV7-9; TRBD1 matches at 9 bases. Germline V gene lookup returns CDR1 SEHNR and CDR2 FQNEAQ (reference sequence). The CDR3 has 14 residues. V lost 4 bases and J lost 3; bases outside the gene matches: 4. CDR3 protein: CASSSPDRGYEQYF. Here the CDR3 DNA reads TGTGCCAGCAGCTCCCCGGACAGGGGCTACGAGCAGTACTTC.

This clonotype appeared a few times. The V call is TRBV7-9, the J call TRBJ2-5; D is undetermined. The CDR3 runs to 16 residues. Germline CDR1 is SEHNR and CDR2 is FQNEAQ (reference sequence). V was cut by 3 bases and J by 1 base, with 15 bases left in between. CDR3 residues: CASSLELRLSQETQYF. CDR3 nucleotide sequence: TGTGCCAGCAGCTTGGAATTGAGACTCAGCCAAGAGACCCAGTACTTC.

The V call is TRBV7-8, the J call TRBJ1-3; D not resolved. The CDR3 sequence is 16 residues long. Trimming pared 1 base from V and 0 bases from J, leaving 10 bases between. Germline V gene lookup returns CDR1 SGHVS and CDR2 FQNEAQ. For the CDR3, the DNA is TGTGCCAGCAGCTTAGATGACACTATCTCTGGAAACACCATATATTTT. Encoded protein: CASSLDDTISGNTIYF.

The chain has TRBV11-3 and TRBJ2-7; TRBD1 matches at 7 bases. CDR3 length equals 13 residues. The V segment lost 8 bases and the J segment 3 bases; nucleotides outside the gene matches: 7. CDR1 is SGHNT and CDR2 is YENEEA in the germline V gene. The CDR3 region has the DNA TGTGCCAGCCGCAGGGGGAGAGGCTACGAGCAGTACTTC. The encoded protein is CASRRGRGYEQYF.

The chain links TRBV29-1 to TRBJ1-4, with D tentatively TRBD1 (5 bases). CDR1 and CDR2 from the germline V gene are SQVTM and ANQGSEA. The CDR3 totals 17 residues. The germline V and J ends were trimmed by 7 bases and 3 bases, with 24 bases remaining between them. CDR3 in amino acids: CSGLGGLGVKPNEKLFF. The CDR3 nucleotides read TGCAGCGGATTGGGGGGTTTAGGGGTTAAGCCTAATGAAAAACTGTTTTTT.

This clonotype occurred a few times. The genes are TRBV6-1 and TRBJ2-1; TRBD2 agrees at 8 bases. Germline V gene sequence: CDR1 MNHNS, CDR2 SASEGT. The ends lost 5 bases at V and 1 base at J; junction bases unmatched: 4. This CDR3 spans 15 amino acids. The DNA for the CDR3 is TGTGCCAGCAGTAGTAGCGGGAAGTCCTACAATGAGCAGTTCTTC. Translated, it gives CASSSSGKSYNEQFF.

The chain uses TRBV7-2 and TRBJ2-2; D remains unclear. The CDR3 is made up of 14 amino acids. CDR1 and CDR2 (germline): SGHTA, FQGNSA. V lost 1 base to trimming and J lost 1 base, with 4 bases between them. The CDR3 nucleotides read TGTGCCAGCAGCTTAGTAGGGAACACCGGGGAGCTGTTTTTT. This translates into CASSLVGNTGELFF.

This clonotype was recorded a few times. The V and J genes are TRBV9 and TRBJ2-5; D ambiguous. This CDR3 contains 13 residues. Trimming removed 2 bases from V and 7 bases from J, with 12 bases in between. Germline CDR1 is SGDLS and CDR2 is YYNGEE. CDR3 coding DNA: TGTGCCAGCAGCGTGCAGGTTGAAGGGACCCAGTACTTC. Protein sequence: CASSVQVEGTQYF.

As concerns this clonotype: A clone one base away is much larger, so this may be a read error. This chain links TRBV7-2 with TRBJ2-7; 14 bases line up with TRBD2. Germline V gene sequence: CDR1 SGHTA, CDR2 FQGNSA. Trimming at V came to 4 bases and at J to 7 bases, leaving 6 bases not matched to a gene. The length of the CDR3 is 15 residues. The CDR3 loop is CASSSTGLAGEEQYF. The CDR3 DNA reads TGTGCCAGCAGCTCGACGGGACTAGCGGGAGAGGAGCAGTACTTC.

This clonotype has just a few counts. The gene calls are TRBV12-3 or TRBV12-4 and TRBJ2-5; 13 bases fit TRBD2. The CDR3 is 16 residues long. V was pared by 4 bases and J by 7 bases, with 9 bases of the junction left unmatched. The chain's CDR3 is CASSSGTSGNYGTQYF. The CDR3 DNA reads TGTGCCAGCAGTTCCGGGACTAGCGGGAATTATGGGACCCAGTACTTC.

A few counts support this clonotype. The gene calls are TRBV29-1 and TRBJ1-2; the match to TRBD1 covers 8 bases. The V gene's germline CDR1 is SQVTM and CDR2 ANQGSEA. Losses at the gene ends were 7 bases for V and 4 bases for J; bases not matched to a gene: 8. This CDR3 has 13 residues. DNA for the CDR3: TGCAGCGCCTCATCACAGGGGGGCTATGGCTACACCTTC. Its translation: CSASSQGGYGYTF.